The 29 T cell receptor beta chains listed next were all sequenced from one sample in a study of control samples from healthy donors and cancer patients. Sequencing was performed with immunoSEQ multiplex PCR; in TCRdb, only in-frame clones are kept and a portion is missing. This sample carries about 77,000 clones, around 92% of them seen once, and the ten largest clones take 5.8%. The material sequenced was blood. Receptors were obtained from a woman aged 55 to 70 in good health.

The chain combines TRBV27 with TRBJ2-6; D unresolved. The CDR3 spans 13 residues. Germline V gives CDR1 MNHEY, CDR2 SMNVEV (reference sequence). Trimming took 6 bases from V and 0 from J, leaving 3 bases between them. The CDR3 loop is CASSLSGANVLTF. The CDR3, as DNA: TGTGCCAGCAGCCTCTCTGGGGCCAACGTCCTGACTTTC.

CDR3 in amino acids: CASSQDQDEQYF. The CDR3 DNA reads TGTGCCAGCAGCCAAGATCAGGACGAGCAGTACTTC. V usage is TRBV3-1 (or the pseudogene TRBV3-2) and J usage is TRBJ2-7; D is uncertain. Germline values: CDR1 LGHDT, CDR2 YNNKEL (reference sequence). The germline V and J ends were trimmed by 0 bases and 5 bases, with 5 bases remaining between them. This CDR3 is 12 amino acids long.

V gene TRBV11-2 combines with J gene TRBJ1-4; D uncertain. The CDR3 is 13 amino acids. Trimming shortened V by 5 bases and J by 4 bases, and 8 bases separated the two germline ends. Germline-derived CDR1 and CDR2 are SGHAT and FQNNGV. The CDR3 DNA reads as TGTGCCAGCAGCATTACAGTTAATGAAAAACTGTTTTTT. This codes for CASSITVNEKLFF.

This rearrangement joins TRBV27 to TRBJ1-6, with 8 bases aligning to TRBD1. Germline V lookup: CDR1 MNHEY, CDR2 SMNVEV (reference sequence). The CDR3 extends over 16 amino acids. V was pared by 1 base and J by 3 bases, with 2 bases of the junction left unmatched. In DNA, the CDR3 is TGTGCCAGCAGTTTATACGGACAGGGCTATAATTCACCCCTCCACTTT. Amino acid sequence: CASSLYGQGYNSPLHF.

The chain carries TRBV19 and TRBJ2-7, with a tentative D call TRBD1 (5 bases). V lost 5 bases to trimming and J lost 5 bases, with 13 bases between them. The V gene's germline CDR1 is LNHDA and CDR2 SQIVND (reference sequence). The CDR3 is 13 residues long. The CDR3 sequence: CASSLRTGNEQYF. The CDR3 bases are TGTGCCAGTAGTCTAAGAACAGGTAACGAGCAGTACTTC.

The J gene is TRBJ1-1, the V gene TRBV3-1 (or the pseudogene TRBV3-2); D gene ambiguous. V was shortened by 4 bases and J by 1 base, with 13 bases between the two germline ends. The CDR3 is made up of 15 amino acids. Germline-derived CDR1 and CDR2 are LGHDT and YNNKEL (reference sequence). The CDR3 sequence is CASSPIPGGNTEAFF. In DNA, the CDR3 is TGTGCCAGCAGCCCTATCCCCGGTGGGAACACTGAAGCTTTCTTT.

The V gene is TRBV5-4, the J gene TRBJ1-2; D is uncertain. Germline loops: CDR1 SGHNT, CDR2 YYREEE (reference sequence). V lost 0 bases and J 4 bases, leaving 10 bases between the germline ends. The CDR3 is 14 residues long. For the CDR3, the DNA is TGTGCCAGCAGCTTGGGAGGGAGAGGCTATGGCTACACCTTC. The encoded protein is CASSLGGRGYGYTF.

This chain joins TRBV27 and TRBJ2-7; 8 bases map to TRBD2. The V gene end was trimmed by 8 bases and the J gene end by 4 bases; junction bases not matched to a gene: 7. The CDR3 contains 13 residues. Looked up from germline, CDR1 is MNHEY and CDR2 is SMNVEV (reference sequence). The CDR3 loop is CASSRTSWYEQYF. CDR3 nucleotides: TGTGCCAGCTCCCGGACTAGCTGGTACGAGCAGTACTTC.

This chain joins TRBV6-2 or TRBV6-3 and TRBJ2-7; 9 nucleotides match TRBD2. V was pared by 5 bases and J by 5 bases, with 16 bases of the junction left unmatched. Germline V lookup: CDR1 MNHEY, CDR2 SVGEGT. The CDR3 runs 17 residues. The CDR3 DNA sequence: TGTGCCAGCAGTGCGGGGGGGGGAACAGGGAGAGACCACGAGCAGTACTTC. Translated, it gives CASSAGGGTGRDHEQYF.

This clone was detected only once. The rearrangement joins TRBV5-4 to TRBJ2-1, with 7 bases identical to TRBD2. The CDR3 totals 16 residues. Germline values: CDR1 SGHNT, CDR2 YYREEE (reference sequence). The V gene end was trimmed by 4 bases and the J gene end by 3 bases; junction bases not matched to a gene: 10. This CDR3 is CASSAGGSTYYNEQFF. The CDR3 region has the DNA TGTGCCAGCAGCGCGGGCGGGAGTACGTACTACAATGAGCAGTTCTTC. Full variable domain (outside the CDR3, taken from reference TRBV5-4 and TRBJ2-1): ETGVTQSPTHLIKTRGQQVTLRCSSQSGHNTVSWYQQALGQGPQFIFQYYREEENGRGNFPPRFSGLQFPNYSSELNVNALELDDSALYLCASSAGGSTYYNEQFFGPGTRLTVL.

This chain connects TRBV3-1 (or the pseudogene TRBV3-2) to TRBJ2-2; possibly TRBD1 for D (5 bases). This CDR3 comprises 18 residues. V was pared by 4 bases and J by 4 bases, with 22 bases between. Germline loops: CDR1 LGHDT, CDR2 YNNKEL (reference sequence). The CDR3 here is CASSPNFRDQGFTGELFF. The DNA for the CDR3 is TGTGCCAGCAGCCCGAATTTCAGGGATCAGGGTTTCACCGGGGAGCTGTTTTTT.

V and J are TRBV5-1 and TRBJ2-1; D not certain. Germline assignment: CDR1 SGHRS and CDR2 YFSETQ. The germline V and J ends were trimmed by 4 bases and 6 bases, with 14 bases remaining between them. The length of the CDR3 is 14 residues. Here the CDR3 DNA reads TGCGCCAGCAGCCCCGGCCCACGCCGCAATGAGCAGTTCTTC. The encoded protein is CASSPGPRRNEQFF. Full variable domain (missing parts from reference TRBV5-1 and TRBJ2-1): KAGVTQTPRYLIKTRGQQVTLSCSPISGHRSVSWYQQTPGQGLQFLFEYFSETQRNKGNFPGRFSGRQFSNSRSEMNVSTLELGDSALYLCASSPGPRRNEQFFGPGTRLTVL.

The rearrangement uses TRBV20-1 and TRBJ1-1; no clear D gene. Germline CDR1 and CDR2: DFQATT and SNEGSKA (reference sequence). V lost 3 bases, J lost 3 bases, and 11 bases lay in between. This CDR3 region has 13 residues. CDR3 in amino acids: CSASSVGDTEAFF. The CDR3 DNA follows: TGCAGTGCTAGTTCGGTGGGAGACACTGAAGCTTTCTTT.

This clone was seen only once. The J gene is TRBJ2-1, the V gene TRBV18; 7 bases are a match to TRBD2. The CDR3 covers 14 residues. V lost 9 bases and J lost 5; bases outside the gene matches: 10. Germline-derived CDR1 and CDR2 are KGHSH and LQKENI. The CDR3 reads CASTAGDFDNEQFF. The DNA of the CDR3 is TGTGCCAGTACGGCGGGAGACTTTGACAATGAGCAGTTCTTC.

The chain joins TRBV18 to TRBJ1-1, with 10 bases lining up with TRBD1. Germline V gives CDR1 KGHSH, CDR2 LQKENI. The V segment lost 5 bases and the J segment 2 bases; nucleotides outside the gene matches: 5. The CDR3 sequence is 15 residues long. The CDR3 loop reads CASSYRDRGNTEAFF. The CDR3 region has the DNA TGTGCCAGCTCATACCGGGACAGGGGCAACACTGAAGCTTTCTTT.

The chain employs TRBV12-3 or TRBV12-4 and TRBJ1-2; D is undetermined. CDR3 length equals 13 residues. Trimming removed 3 bases at V and 8 bases at J, with 13 bases between. DNA for the CDR3: TGTGCCAGCAGTTTGTCCGGATTTGGAGGCTACACCTTC. Amino acids: CASSLSGFGGYTF.

The J gene is TRBJ1-1, the V gene TRBV5-4, with 8 bases fitting TRBD1. CDR3 length: 13 residues. CDR1 and CDR2 from the germline V gene are SGHNT and YYREEE (reference sequence). Unmatched junction bases numbered 3, after V lost 4 bases and J lost 4 bases. The CDR3 here is CASSKTGATEAFF. CDR3 nucleotides: TGTGCCAGCAGCAAGACAGGGGCCACTGAAGCTTTCTTT.

The chain combines TRBV18 with TRBJ2-5, with no clear D. The CDR3 runs to 13 residues. Trimming stripped 2 bases from V and 2 bases from J, with 6 bases between. Germline V gene sequence: CDR1 KGHSH, CDR2 LQKENI. CDR3 nucleotides: TGTGCCAGCTCACCATTCGCGCAAGAGACCCAGTACTTC. Protein product: CASSPFAQETQYF. The entire variable domain, with the rest obtained from reference TRBV18 and TRBJ2-5, is as follows: NAGVMQNPRHLVRRRGQEARLRCSPMKGHSHVYWYRQLPEEGLKFMVYLQKENIIDESGMPKERFSAEFPKEGPSILRIQQVVRGDSAAYFCASSPFAQETQYFGPGTRLLVL.

This clone was seen only once. J is TRBJ2-3 and V is TRBV5-5; unclear D gene. Trimming took 0 bases from V and 1 from J, leaving 9 bases between them. Looked up from germline, CDR1 is SGHKS and CDR2 is YYEKEE (reference sequence). This CDR3 region has 15 residues. The CDR3 region is CASSLGRSGTDTQYF. CDR3 in DNA: TGTGCCAGCAGCTTGGGCCGAAGCGGCACAGATACGCAGTATTTT.

CDR3 region: CASSVGFDTEAFF. CDR3 nucleotides: TGTGCCAGCAGTGTGGGTTTTGACACTGAAGCTTTCTTT. The chain joins TRBV2 to TRBJ1-1, with D uncertain. Germline values: CDR1 SNHLY, CDR2 FYNNEI. CDR3 length: 13 residues. V was pared by 4 bases and J by 3 bases, with 9 bases between.

This rearrangement joins TRBV7-6 to TRBJ2-7; tentative D call: TRBD2 (6 bases). CDR1 is SGHVS and CDR2 is FNYEAQ in the germline V gene. This CDR3 is 15 amino acids long. Trimming removed 0 bases at V and 3 bases at J, with 12 bases between. The CDR3 region is CASSLASGSFYEQYF. Written as DNA, the CDR3 is TGTGCCAGCAGCTTAGCTAGCGGTAGCTTCTACGAGCAGTACTTC.

This rearrangement joins TRBV11-2 to TRBJ2-6, with 8 positions matching TRBD1. Trimming cost V 5 bases and J 4 bases; bases outside gene matches: 13. The germline CDR1 and CDR2 sequences are SGHAT and FQNNGV. This CDR3 region has 18 residues. The CDR3 reads CASSPRGTGRPGANVLTF. The DNA of the CDR3 is TGTGCCAGCAGCCCTAGGGGGACAGGTCGGCCAGGGGCCAACGTCCTGACTTTC.

The chain recombines TRBV14 with TRBJ2-6; weak D call: TRBD2 (5 bases). Between the trimmed V and J ends, which lost 5 bases and 0 bases, there was a span of 8 bases. Germline values: CDR1 SGHDN, CDR2 FVKESK. This CDR3 contains 15 residues. The CDR3 DNA reads TGTGCCAGCAGCACTAGGAACTCTGGGGCCAACGTCCTGACTTTC. Its protein product is CASSTRNSGANVLTF.

The genes are TRBV6-5 and TRBJ2-7; 9 nucleotides line up with TRBD1. Germline lookup yields CDR1 MNHEY and CDR2 SVGAGI. V was clipped by 4 bases and J by 4 bases; unmatched bases: 5. This CDR3 is 14 amino acids long. CDR3 region: CASSFGTGSYEQYF. CDR3 coding DNA: TGTGCCAGCAGTTTCGGGACAGGGTCTTACGAGCAGTACTTC.

The CDR3 sequence: CASSTGVGTGELFF. CDR3 sequence (DNA): TGCGCCAGCTCAACAGGGGTCGGCACCGGGGAGCTGTTTTTT. J is TRBJ2-2 and V is TRBV5-1; the match to TRBD1 covers 7 bases. CDR3 size: 14 residues. V gave up 7 bases and J gave up 4 bases; unmatched junction bases: 7. Germline V lookup: CDR1 SGHRS, CDR2 YFSETQ.

The V and J genes are TRBV28 and TRBJ2-5; 7 bases line up with TRBD2. This CDR3 contains 13 residues. CDR1 is MDHEN, CDR2 SYDVKM, per germline. J lost 5 bases, V lost 8 bases, and 8 bases had no gene match. DNA of the CDR3: TGTGCCAGCCAGCGGGGAGCGGCGGAGACCCAGTACTTC. Protein sequence: CASQRGAAETQYF.

The V and J genes are TRBV24-1 and TRBJ2-1; possible D gene TRBD2, 6 bases. V lost 9 bases and J lost 0, with 29 bases in between. The CDR3 contains 20 residues. The V gene's germline CDR1 is KGHDR and CDR2 SFDVKD. The DNA of the CDR3 is TGTGCCACCTCGCCTGCCCCAGGAGGGAGTGGGGGTATCTCCTACAATGAGCAGTTCTTC. It encodes CATSPAPGGSGGISYNEQFF.

V gene TRBV5-5 combines with J gene TRBJ2-7, with 9 bases that match TRBD2. Trimming cost V 0 bases and J 4 bases; bases outside gene matches: 5. Germline assignment: CDR1 SGHKS and CDR2 YYEKEE (reference sequence). This CDR3 spans 15 amino acids. The CDR3 reads CASSLAPSGTYEQYF. DNA of the CDR3: TGTGCCAGCAGCTTGGCCCCTAGCGGGACGTACGAGCAGTACTTC.

The gene calls are TRBV5-1 and TRBJ1-4, with 9 bases fitting TRBD1. The CDR3 spans 15 residues. The V segment lost 0 bases and the J segment 7 bases; nucleotides outside the gene matches: 4. Germline CDR1 and CDR2: SGHRS and YFSETQ. The CDR3 is CASSLAETGGEKLFF. The CDR3 bases are TGCGCCAGCAGCTTGGCCGAGACAGGGGGTGAAAAACTGTTTTTT.